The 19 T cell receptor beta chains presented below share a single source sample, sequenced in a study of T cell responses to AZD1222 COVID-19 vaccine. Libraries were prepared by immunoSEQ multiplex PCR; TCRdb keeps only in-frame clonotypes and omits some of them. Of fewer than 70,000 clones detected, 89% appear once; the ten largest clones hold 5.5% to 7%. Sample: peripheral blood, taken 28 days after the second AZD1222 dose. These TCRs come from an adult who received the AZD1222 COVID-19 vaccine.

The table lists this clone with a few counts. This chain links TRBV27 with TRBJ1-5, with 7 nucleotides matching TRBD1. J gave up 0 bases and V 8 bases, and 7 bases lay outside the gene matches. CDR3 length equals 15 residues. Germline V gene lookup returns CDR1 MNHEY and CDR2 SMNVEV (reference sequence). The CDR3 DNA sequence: TGTGCCAGCTCAACAGGGGTCTTTAGCAATCAGCCCCAGCATTTT. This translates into CASSTGVFSNQPQHF.

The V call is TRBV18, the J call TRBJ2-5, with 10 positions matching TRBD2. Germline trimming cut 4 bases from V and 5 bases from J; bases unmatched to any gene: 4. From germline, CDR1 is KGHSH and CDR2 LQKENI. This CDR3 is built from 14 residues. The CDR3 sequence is CASSLGTSDETQYF. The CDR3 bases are TGTGCCAGCTCACTAGGGACTAGCGATGAGACCCAGTACTTC.

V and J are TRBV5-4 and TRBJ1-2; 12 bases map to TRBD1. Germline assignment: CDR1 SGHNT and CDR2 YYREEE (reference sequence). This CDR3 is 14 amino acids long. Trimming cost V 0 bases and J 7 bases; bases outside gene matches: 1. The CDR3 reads CASSLEGQGAGYTF. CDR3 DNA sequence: TGTGCCAGCAGCTTGGAGGGACAGGGGGCTGGCTACACCTTC.

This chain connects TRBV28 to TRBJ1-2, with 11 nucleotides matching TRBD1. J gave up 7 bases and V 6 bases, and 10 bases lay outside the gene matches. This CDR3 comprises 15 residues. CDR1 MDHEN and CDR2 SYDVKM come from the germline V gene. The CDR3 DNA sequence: TGTGCCAGCAGGCCCGGACAGGGGGCGGGTGGTGGCTACACCTTC. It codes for CASRPGQGAGGGYTF.

DNA of the CDR3: TGTGCCAGCAGCTTAGGCGCATACGAGCAGTACTTC. Its translation: CASSLGAYEQYF. J is TRBJ2-7 and V is TRBV7-9; D gene uncertain. V lost 1 base and J lost 4, with 5 bases in between. In germline, CDR1 is SEHNR, CDR2 FQNEAQ (reference sequence). This CDR3 comprises 12 residues.

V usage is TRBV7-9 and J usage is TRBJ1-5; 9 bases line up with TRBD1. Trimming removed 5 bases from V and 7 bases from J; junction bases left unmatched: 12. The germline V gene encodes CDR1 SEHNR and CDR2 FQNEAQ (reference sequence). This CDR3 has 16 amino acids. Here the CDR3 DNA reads TGTGCCAGCAGCCCGCCGGGACAGGGAATAGGACAGCCCCAGCATTTT. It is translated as CASSPPGQGIGQPQHF. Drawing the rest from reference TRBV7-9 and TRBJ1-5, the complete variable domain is DTGVSQNPRHKITKRGQNVTFRCDPISEHNRLYWYRQTLGQGPEFLTYFQNEAQLEKSRLLSDRFSAERPKGSFSTLEIQRTEQGDSAMYLCASSPPGQGIGQPQHFGDGTRLSIL.

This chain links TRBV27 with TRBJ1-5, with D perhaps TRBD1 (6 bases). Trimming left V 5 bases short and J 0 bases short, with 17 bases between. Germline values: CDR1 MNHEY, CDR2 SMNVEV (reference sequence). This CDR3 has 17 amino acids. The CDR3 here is CASSTRTVTNSNQPQHF. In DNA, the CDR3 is TGTGCCAGCAGTACTCGGACAGTTACGAATAGCAATCAGCCCCAGCATTTT.

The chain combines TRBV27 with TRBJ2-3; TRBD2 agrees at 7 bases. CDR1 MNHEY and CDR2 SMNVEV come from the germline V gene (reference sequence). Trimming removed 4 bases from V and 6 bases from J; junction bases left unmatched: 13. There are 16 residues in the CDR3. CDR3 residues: CASSSMLAERGDTQYF. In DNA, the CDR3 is TGTGCCAGCAGTTCCATGCTAGCGGAAAGAGGTGATACGCAGTATTTT.

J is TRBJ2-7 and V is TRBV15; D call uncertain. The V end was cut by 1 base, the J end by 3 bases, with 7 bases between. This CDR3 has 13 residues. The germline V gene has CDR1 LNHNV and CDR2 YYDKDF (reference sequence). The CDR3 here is CATSRVAGYEQYF. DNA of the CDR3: TGTGCCACCAGCAGAGTAGCCGGCTACGAGCAGTACTTC.

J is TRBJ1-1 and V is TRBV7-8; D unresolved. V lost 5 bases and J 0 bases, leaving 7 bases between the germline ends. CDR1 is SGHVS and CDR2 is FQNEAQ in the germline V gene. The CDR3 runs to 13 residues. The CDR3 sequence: CASSPRVNTEAFF. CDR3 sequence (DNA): TGTGCCAGCAGCCCACGGGTGAACACTGAAGCTTTCTTT.

DNA of the CDR3: TGTGCCGGACGAGGGCAGAGCAATCAGCCCCAGCATTTT. Its protein product is CAGRGQSNQPQHF. The chain combines TRBV6-5 with TRBJ1-5; D gene uncertain. The CDR3 is made up of 13 amino acids. Looked up from germline, CDR1 is MNHEY and CDR2 is SVGAGI. Between the trimmed V and J ends, which lost 11 bases and 1 base, there was a span of 12 bases.

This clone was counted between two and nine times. The CDR3: CASSIQGPFILFNTEAFF. In DNA, the CDR3 is TGTGCCAGTAGTATACAGGGTCCCTTTATTTTATTTAACACTGAAGCTTTCTTT. The chain is built from TRBV19 and TRBJ1-1, with D perhaps matching TRBD1 (5 bases). The germline V gene encodes CDR1 LNHDA and CDR2 SQIVND (reference sequence). V shed 2 bases and J shed 2 bases, with 21 bases lying between them. The CDR3 contains 18 residues.

The CDR3 coding sequence is TGCGCCAGCAGCTTGGAAGGCAACGAGCAGTACTTC. It yields the protein CASSLEGNEQYF. The chain is built from TRBV5-1 and TRBJ2-7; no clear D gene. Germline V gives CDR1 SGHRS, CDR2 YFSETQ. The ends were cut back, 0 bases at V and 5 bases at J, with 6 bases in the middle. The CDR3 is made up of 12 amino acids. The full variable domain, with the rest looked up from reference TRBV5-1 and TRBJ2-7, is KAGVTQTPRYLIKTRGQQVTLSCSPISGHRSVSWYQQTPGQGLQFLFEYFSETQRNKGNFPGRFSGRQFSNSRSEMNVSTLELGDSALYLCASSLEGNEQYFGPGTRLTVT.

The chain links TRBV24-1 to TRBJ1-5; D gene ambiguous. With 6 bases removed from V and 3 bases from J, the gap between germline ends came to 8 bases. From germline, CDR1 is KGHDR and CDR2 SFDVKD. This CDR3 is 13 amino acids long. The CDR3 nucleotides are TGTGCCACCAGTCAAGGCTTCAATCAGCCCCAGCATTTT. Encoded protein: CATSQGFNQPQHF.

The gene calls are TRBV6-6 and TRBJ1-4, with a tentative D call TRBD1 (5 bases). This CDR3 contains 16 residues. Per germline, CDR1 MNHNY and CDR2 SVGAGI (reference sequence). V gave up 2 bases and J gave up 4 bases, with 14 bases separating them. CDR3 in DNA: TGTGCCAGCAGTTACGGGCAGGGCCTGGGTAATGAAAAACTGTTTTTT. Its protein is CASSYGQGLGNEKLFF.

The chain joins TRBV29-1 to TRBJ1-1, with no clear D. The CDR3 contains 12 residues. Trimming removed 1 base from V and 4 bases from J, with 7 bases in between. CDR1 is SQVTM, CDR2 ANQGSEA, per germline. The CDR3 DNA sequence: TGCAGCGTTGAAGGCAGTTCCACTGAAGCTTTCTTT. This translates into CSVEGSSTEAFF.

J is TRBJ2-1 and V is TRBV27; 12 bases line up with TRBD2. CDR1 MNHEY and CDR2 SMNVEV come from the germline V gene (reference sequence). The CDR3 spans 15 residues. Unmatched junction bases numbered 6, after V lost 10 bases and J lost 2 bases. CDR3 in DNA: TGTGCCACCGCCAGACTAGCGGGGGCCTACAATGAGCAGTTCTTC. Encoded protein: CATARLAGAYNEQFF.

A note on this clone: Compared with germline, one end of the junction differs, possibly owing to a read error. The CDR3 reads CASSPRLRRTTEW. Here the CDR3 DNA reads TGTGCCAGCAGCCCCAGACTCCGACGGACGACGGAGTGG. The genes are TRBV14 and TRBJ1-1; no definite D call. Germline CDR1 is SGHDN and CDR2 is FVKESK. There are 13 residues in the CDR3.

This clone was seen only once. The CDR3: CASSFGRNSYNEQFF. The CDR3 region has the DNA TGTGCCAGCAGCTTCGGGCGCAACTCCTACAATGAGCAGTTCTTC. The chain links TRBV11-2 to TRBJ2-1; D call uncertain. Per the germline V gene, CDR1 is SGHAT and CDR2 is FQNNGV. V shed 3 bases and J shed 0 bases, with 9 bases lying between them. CDR3 length equals 15 residues.